A single sample gave rise to the 21 T cell receptor beta chains below, sequenced in a study of T cells after yellow fever vaccination. One entry per CDR3 protein results from TCRdb running MiXCR on the 5' RACE reads. The sample lists more than 110,000 distinct CDR3 sequences, about 6.2% seen once, with under 0.8% in the top ten. Here the sequenced sample was CD4+ T cells sorted from PBMCs, taken 10 days after the yellow fever booster vaccination. The source is a man aged 25 to 40 who received the YFV17D yellow fever vaccine.

CDR3 region: CAISESGSTGELFF. The CDR3 DNA reads as TGTGCCATCAGTGAGTCGGGGAGCACCGGGGAGCTGTTTTTT. This chain uses TRBV10-3 with TRBJ2-2; the D gene is possibly TRBD2 (5 bases). V was cut by 0 bases and J by 4 bases, with 6 bases left in between. There are 14 residues in the CDR3. Germline V gene data show CDR1 as ENHRY and CDR2 as SYGVKD.

This clonotype was observed a few times. The chain recombines TRBV4-3 with TRBJ2-7; no firm D call. Germline assignment: CDR1 LGHNA and CDR2 YSLEER. Trimming removed 3 bases from V and 0 bases from J, with 18 bases in between. CDR3 length equals 17 residues. As DNA, the CDR3 is TGCGCCAGCAGCCAGAACCCGCAAGGTCTTAGCTCCTACGAGCAGTACTTC. Its translation is CASSQNPQGLSSYEQYF.

Many counts were recorded for this clonotype. The V gene is TRBV5-6, the J gene TRBJ1-4, with 10 bases identical to TRBD1. Germline loops: CDR1 SGHDT, CDR2 YYEEEE. The CDR3 spans 17 residues. The J segment lost 5 bases and the V segment lost 3 bases, leaving 10 bases of the junction unmatched. In DNA, the CDR3 is TGTGCCAGCAGCTATAGCGGGACAGGGGCGTACAATGAAAAACTGTTTTTT. This gives the protein CASSYSGTGAYNEKLFF. Looking up the rest from reference TRBV5-6 and TRBJ1-4 gives the full variable domain: DAGVTQSPTHLIKTRGQQVTLRCSPKSGHDTVSWYQQALGQGPQFIFQYYEEEERQRGNFPDRFSGHQFPNYSSELNVNALLLGDSALYLCASSYSGTGAYNEKLFFGSGTQLSVL.

This clonotype has a count of ten or more. This chain links TRBV3-1 with TRBJ2-5; D perhaps matches TRBD2 (6 bases). V was trimmed by 3 bases and J by 5 bases, leaving 22 bases between them. Germline V lookup: CDR1 LGHDT, CDR2 YNNKEL (reference sequence). CDR3 length equals 17 residues. The CDR3 here is CASSQEGPTRSRETQYF. The CDR3 nucleotides are TGTGCCAGCAGCCAGGAGGGTCCCACCCGGTCCAGGGAGACCCAGTACTTC.

This clonotype has just a few counts. This chain links TRBV19 with TRBJ2-7, with 11 bases that match TRBD2. CDR1 and CDR2 (germline): LNHDA, SQIVND (reference sequence). CDR3 size: 16 residues. The trim removed 5 bases at V and 0 bases at J, leaving 6 bases unmatched. The CDR3 reads CASSPRLAGSSYEQYF. CDR3 coding DNA: TGTGCCAGTAGTCCGCGACTAGCGGGGAGCTCCTACGAGCAGTACTTC.

This clonotype turned up a few times. The V call is TRBV27, the J call TRBJ2-5; D is uncertain. Trimming removed 8 bases from V and 5 bases from J, with 15 bases in between. The CDR3 extends over 13 amino acids. The germline CDR1 and CDR2 sequences are MNHEY and SMNVEV (reference sequence). CDR3 protein: CASSTLVRETQYF. The CDR3 nucleotides are TGTGCCAGCTCGACGCTAGTCCGGGAGACCCAGTACTTC.

This clonotype was recorded many times. J is TRBJ1-2 and V is TRBV20-1; D is possibly TRBD1 (5 bases). The CDR3 is 12 residues long. Germline CDR1 is DFQATT and CDR2 is SNEGSKA (reference sequence). The V and J ends lost 0 bases and 8 bases respectively, with 10 bases between them. The CDR3 region has the DNA TGCAGTGCTAGAGAGGGGGGATCCGGCTACACCTTC. The encoded protein is CSAREGGSGYTF.

This clonotype has ten or more counts. The chain carries TRBV12-3 or TRBV12-4 and TRBJ1-2; D is unclear. Deletions cut 3 bases from V and 4 bases from J, with 12 bases between. CDR3 length equals 14 residues. CDR3 region: CASSFGGPLYGYTF. In DNA, the CDR3 is TGTGCCAGCAGTTTTGGAGGGCCGCTCTATGGCTACACCTTC.

This clonotype appeared many times. The V and J genes are TRBV5-1 and TRBJ2-7, with D perhaps matching TRBD2 (5 bases). Trimming removed 3 bases at V and 4 bases at J, with 11 bases between. CDR3 size: 13 residues. CDR1 is SGHRS, CDR2 YFSETQ, per germline. The CDR3 region has the DNA TGCGCCAGCAGCTCTCCCGGGAATTACGAGCAGTACTTC. It encodes CASSSPGNYEQYF.

This clonotype has ten or more counts. The gene calls are TRBV7-2 and TRBJ1-6, with 8 bases fitting TRBD1. The V gene's germline CDR1 is SGHTA and CDR2 FQGNSA. V was pared by 5 bases and J by 7 bases, with 4 bases of the junction left unmatched. This CDR3 is built from 14 residues. The CDR3: CASSQGQANSPLHF. The CDR3 DNA sequence: TGTGCCAGCAGCCAGGGACAGGCGAATTCACCCCTCCACTTT.

In regard to this clonotype: One base away lies a much larger clone, so this may be a sequencing read error. CDR3 residues: CASAAAASEQYF. The CDR3 DNA is TGTGCCAGCGCCGCCGCGGCATCCGAGCAGTACTTC. This chain joins TRBV25-1 and TRBJ2-7; D remains unclear. Trimming cost V 8 bases and J 6 bases, with 14 bases left between them. The CDR3 sequence is 12 residues long. Germline V gene sequence: CDR1 MGHDK, CDR2 SYGVNS.

The chain is built from TRBV27 and TRBJ1-1; D is ambiguous. Germline-derived CDR1 and CDR2 are MNHEY and SMNVEV (reference sequence). V lost 8 bases to trimming and J lost 5 bases, with 15 bases between them. This CDR3 region has 13 residues. The chain's CDR3 is CASGSSSGTEAFF. The DNA for the CDR3 is TGTGCCAGCGGGTCATCATCGGGGACTGAAGCTTTCTTT.

This clonotype was observed at least ten times. The gene calls are TRBV20-1 and TRBJ1-5; the match to TRBD1 covers 7 bases. Germline loops: CDR1 DFQATT, CDR2 SNEGSKA (reference sequence). Unmatched junction bases numbered 9, after V lost 6 bases and J lost 4 bases. This CDR3 comprises 14 residues. DNA for the CDR3: TGCAGTGCAGCGTCTCGACAGGGTAATCAGCCCCAGCATTTT. Translating it yields CSAASRQGNQPQHF.

Ten or more counts support this clonotype. The chain has TRBV2 and TRBJ2-1, with 8 bases identical to TRBD2. V lost 2 bases to trimming and J lost 5 bases; unmatched junction nucleotides: 11. The CDR3 runs to 17 residues. Germline CDR1 is SNHLY and CDR2 is FYNNEI. The CDR3 DNA sequence: TGTGCCAGCAGTGAACCAGCGGGAGCCCATTTGAACAATGAGCAGTTCTTC. Its protein is CASSEPAGAHLNNEQFF.

This clonotype was counted many times. CDR3 residues: CSAGPERVGQFF. The CDR3, as DNA: TGCAGCGCCGGTCCCGAGAGGGTGGGGCAGTTCTTC. The gene calls are TRBV29-1 and TRBJ2-1, with D perhaps matching TRBD2 (5 bases). The CDR3 runs 12 residues. Trimming stripped 7 bases from V and 12 bases from J, with 19 bases between. In germline, CDR1 is SQVTM, CDR2 ANQGSEA.

This clonotype was observed at least ten times. The chain recombines TRBV27 with TRBJ1-2, with a weak D call TRBD1 (6 bases). Germline values: CDR1 MNHEY, CDR2 SMNVEV (reference sequence). V was clipped by 2 bases and J by 8 bases, with 15 bases between them. The CDR3 is made up of 14 amino acids. The chain's CDR3 is CASSLRGQYGGYTF. DNA of the CDR3: TGTGCCAGCAGTTTACGCGGACAGTACGGGGGCTACACCTTC.

In its sample, this clonotype was seen many times. This chain uses TRBV5-1 with TRBJ2-5; TRBD1 matches 7 bases. V dropped 2 bases and J dropped 1; count of bases not matched to a gene: 5. From germline, CDR1 is SGHRS and CDR2 YFSETQ. The CDR3 is 15 residues long. CDR3 residues: CASSLRRGTQETQYF. In DNA, the CDR3 is TGCGCCAGCAGCTTACGCAGGGGGACCCAAGAGACCCAGTACTTC.

This clonotype occurred many times. The chain employs TRBV7-9 and TRBJ1-4; D ambiguous. The germline gives CDR1 SEHNR, CDR2 FQNEAQ (reference sequence). V lost 1 base to trimming and J lost 5 bases, with 11 bases between them. The CDR3 runs 15 residues. The CDR3 here is CASSLVQASNEKLFF. DNA for the CDR3: TGTGCCAGCAGCTTAGTGCAAGCCTCAAATGAAAAACTGTTTTTT.

This clonotype was detected ten times or more. The rearrangement links TRBV18 to TRBJ1-5, with D unresolved. The V end lost 3 bases, the J end lost 2 bases, and 14 bases lay between the germline ends. Germline loops: CDR1 KGHSH, CDR2 LQKENI. The CDR3 is 16 amino acids. This chain's CDR3 is CASSPIDPRGNQPQHF. The CDR3 coding sequence is TGTGCCAGCTCACCTATCGATCCTAGGGGCAATCAGCCCCAGCATTTT.

Ten or more counts support this clonotype. J is TRBJ1-5 and V is TRBV20-1; possibly TRBD1 for D (6 bases). The CDR3 is 17 residues long. Trimming pared 4 bases from V and 0 bases from J, leaving 19 bases between. Germline V gene data show CDR1 as DFQATT and CDR2 as SNEGSKA (reference sequence). Here the CDR3 DNA reads TGCAGTGCTACGAGGGGGGGGCGCCTTCTTAGCAATCAGCCCCAGCATTTT. The encoded protein is CSATRGGRLLSNQPQHF.

This clonotype was seen repeatedly, ten times or more. The chain joins TRBV5-1 to TRBJ2-7; D gene uncertain. The CDR3 spans 13 residues. The germline V and J ends were trimmed by 4 bases and 1 base, with 9 bases remaining between them. The germline V gene has CDR1 SGHRS and CDR2 YFSETQ. The CDR3 loop is CASSPGWSYEQYF. The CDR3 DNA is TGCGCCAGCAGCCCGGGTTGGTCCTACGAGCAGTACTTC.